This T cell receptor (beta chain) was retrieved from a study of blood T cell repertoires in COVID-19. Overall study context: Samples of COVID-19 (acute and convalescent) were obtained from the United States, Italy and Spain. T cells, B-cell-depleted T cells, or PBMCs provided the cDNA or gDNA that served as material.

The table came from immunoSEQ multiplex PCR; TCRdb's copy has only in-frame clones and leaves some out. Of roughly 64,000 clones listed, about nine tenths were seen once; the top ten hold under 4%. V trimming: 0 bases; J trimming: 2 bases; junction bases outside the gene matches: 1. CDR1 is SGHTS, CDR2 YDEGEE, per germline. The CDR3 extends over 15 amino acids. This chain joins TRBV5-8 and TRBJ2-7; 11 bases are shared with TRBD1. Sequencing was performed on peripheral blood. This sequence originates from a man over 45 with active COVID-19. As DNA, the CDR3 is TGTGCCAGCAGCTTGGGGGGACAGGGGGCCTACGAGCAGTACTTC. Amino acids: CASSLGGQGAYEQYF.